Shown below are 3 T cell receptor beta chains from a single sample sequenced in a study of blood T cells in healthy people across ages. With a J-beta primer mix and a sample-barcoded 5' primer, a second PCR ran 7 to 11 cycles. TCRdb fed the 5' RACE reads into MiXCR, producing one record per CDR3 protein. The sample has some 760,000 distinct CDR3 sequences, roughly 25% seen once. These data are also associated with another study on T cells of mothers and their children.

Sequenced sample: blood. The receptors come from a boy between 5 and 17 years old in good health.

This clonotype was observed a few times. This chain uses TRBV12-5 with TRBJ1-1; D not certain. This CDR3 comprises 11 residues. Germline V gene data show CDR1 as LGHNT and CDR2 as FRNRAP. V was trimmed by 8 bases and J by 11 bases, leaving 15 bases between them. This chain's CDR3 is CASSVGSWAFF. The CDR3 coding sequence is TGTGCTAGTTCCGTGGGGTCCTGGGCTTTCTTT. The full variable domain, completed using reference TRBV12-5 and TRBJ1-1, is DARVTQTPRHKVTEMGQEVTMRCQPILGHNTVFWYRQTMMQGLELLAYFRNRAPLDDSGMPKDRFSAEMPDATLATLKIQPSEPRDSAVYFCASSVGSWAFFGQGTRLTVV.

This clonotype occurred a few times. The J gene is TRBJ2-5, the V gene TRBV5-1; perhaps D is TRBD1 or TRBD2 (6 bases each). The CDR3 spans 15 residues. Germline values: CDR1 SGHRS, CDR2 YFSETQ. V shed 4 bases and J shed 3 bases, with 16 bases lying between them. DNA of the CDR3: TGCGCCAGCAGCCTTGCGGGGACACAAGAAGAGACCCAGTACTTC. Its translation is CASSLAGTQEETQYF.

The chain combines TRBV29-1 with TRBJ2-7, with D possibly being TRBD2 (7 bases). Trimming stripped 4 bases from V and 7 bases from J, with 17 bases between. This CDR3 is 13 amino acids long. The germline V gene encodes CDR1 SQVTM and CDR2 ANQGSEA. The CDR3 nucleotides read TGCAGCGTTGGGGAAGAGCGGGACAATGAGCAGTACTTC. This encodes CSVGEERDNEQYF.